Sequencing of this T cell receptor beta chain was carried out in a study of response to subunit inactivated influenza vaccine. Study-wide findings and caveats: It was the authors' suggestion that each seasonal influenza vaccination recruits few new T cells.

With respect to this clonotype: Its cognate antigen is unknown.

The CDR3 spans 12 residues. Trimming took 8 bases from V and 4 from J, leaving 8 bases between them. CDR1 KGHSH and CDR2 LQKENI come from the germline V gene. One entry per CDR3 protein results from TCRdb running MiXCR on the RT-PCR reads. Of some 800,000 distinct CDR3 sequences in the sample, 20% to 25% were seen once. The receptor was isolated from a man aged 50-59 years who received an inactivated influenza vaccine. Sequenced here: PBMCs from blood, sampled roughly 5 days after vaccination. The chain couples TRBV18 to TRBJ2-2; the D gene is possibly TRBD2 (6 bases). This CDR3 is CASTGSTGELFF. The CDR3 nucleotides are TGTGCCAGCACCGGGAGCACCGGGGAGCTGTTTTTT.